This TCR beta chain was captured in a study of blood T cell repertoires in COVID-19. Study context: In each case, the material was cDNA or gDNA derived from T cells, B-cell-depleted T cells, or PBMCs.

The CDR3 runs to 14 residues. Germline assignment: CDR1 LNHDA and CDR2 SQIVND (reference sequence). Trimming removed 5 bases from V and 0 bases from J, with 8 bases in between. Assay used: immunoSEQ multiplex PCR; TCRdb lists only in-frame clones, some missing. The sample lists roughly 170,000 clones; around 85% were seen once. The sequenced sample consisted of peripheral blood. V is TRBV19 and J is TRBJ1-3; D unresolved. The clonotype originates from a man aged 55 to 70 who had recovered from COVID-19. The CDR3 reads CASSGGDSGNTIYF. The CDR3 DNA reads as TGTGCCAGTAGTGGCGGAGACTCTGGAAACACCATATATTTT. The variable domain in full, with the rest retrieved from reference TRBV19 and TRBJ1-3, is DGGITQSPKYLFRKEGQNVTLSCEQNLNHDAMYWYRQDPGQGLRLIYYSQIVNDFQKGDIAEGYSVSREKKESFPLTVTSAQKNPTAFYLCASSGGDSGNTIYFGEGSWLTVV.